This T cell receptor beta chain was sequenced for a study of Graves' ophthalmopathy and Graves' hyperthyroidism. In the study overall: Peripheral blood was obtained at first diagnosis, ahead of any treatment.

RNA transcripts were the template, and TCR beta CDR3 regions were amplified from them. Second-round multiplex PCR came after first-round RT-PCR with HTBI primers. TCRdb reprocessed the multiplex PCR reads via MiXCR and lists one record per CDR3 protein. In the table there are just over 600,000 distinct CDR3 sequences, 22% of which are singletons. V was pared by 3 bases and J by 7 bases, with 11 bases of the junction left unmatched. There are 15 residues in the CDR3. Germline V lookup: CDR1 MDHEN, CDR2 SYDVKM. This clonotype has a count of ten or more. J is TRBJ1-2 and V is TRBV28, with 7 bases identical to TRBD1. The TCR sequence derives from a woman under 30 with stable Graves' hyperthyroidism. Some clones in this sample may be carry-over from other donors' samples. Input material: peripheral blood. CDR3 in amino acids: CASSFRTSGGIGYTF. The CDR3 DNA follows: TGTGCCAGCAGTTTTAGGACTTCAGGGGGAATTGGCTACACCTTC.